The next 10 T cell receptor beta chains were all read from a single sample in a study of cytomegalovirus exposure and HLA in healthy donors. Researchers ran the PCR with 60 Vbeta and 13 Jbeta primers. This table comes from immunoSEQ multiplex PCR, and its TCRdb copy is limited to in-frame clones, with some not included. The repertoire holds about 89,000 clones, with over 60% as singletons. The source material was PBMCs. These receptors all come from a man aged 25 to 40 in good health and CMV-seronegative.

The chain combines TRBV18 with TRBJ2-7, with 8 nucleotides matching TRBD1. V gave up 2 bases and J gave up 2 bases; unmatched junction bases: 5. The length of the CDR3 is 15 residues. Germline CDR1 KGHSH, CDR2 LQKENI. This chain's CDR3 is CASSPSQGQAYEQYF. In nucleotides, the CDR3 is TGTGCCAGCTCACCATCGCAGGGACAGGCCTACGAGCAGTACTTC. The full variable domain, rest sourced from reference TRBV18 and TRBJ2-7, is NAGVMQNPRHLVRRRGQEARLRCSPMKGHSHVYWYRQLPEEGLKFMVYLQKENIIDESGMPKERFSAEFPKEGPSILRIQQVVRGDSAAYFCASSPSQGQAYEQYFGPGTRLTVT.

The chain is built from TRBV5-1 and TRBJ2-7, with 9 positions matching TRBD2. Germline-derived CDR1 and CDR2 are SGHRS and YFSETQ. V lost 1 base, J lost 3 bases, and 8 bases stayed unmatched. This CDR3 region has 16 residues. Written as DNA, the CDR3 is TGCGCCAGCAGCTTGCGTCCTAGCGGGGCGCTCTACGAGCAGTACTTC. Its translation: CASSLRPSGALYEQYF. The full variable domain, rest sourced from reference TRBV5-1 and TRBJ2-7, is KAGVTQTPRYLIKTRGQQVTLSCSPISGHRSVSWYQQTPGQGLQFLFEYFSETQRNKGNFPGRFSGRQFSNSRSEMNVSTLELGDSALYLCASSLRPSGALYEQYFGPGTRLTVT.

V and J are TRBV19 and TRBJ1-5; unclear D gene. The germline CDR1 and CDR2 sequences are LNHDA and SQIVND (reference sequence). This CDR3 spans 15 amino acids. With 5 bases removed from V and 0 bases from J, the gap between germline ends came to 11 bases. The CDR3, as DNA: TGTGCCAGTAGTCTTCAGGTGTATAGCAATCAGCCCCAGCATTTT. This gives the protein CASSLQVYSNQPQHF.

This CDR3 reads CASSSFGNEQYF. CDR3 nucleotides: TGTGCCAGCTCCAGCTTCGGGAACGAGCAGTACTTC. V and J are TRBV9 and TRBJ2-7; possible D gene TRBD2, 5 bases. The CDR3 runs 12 residues. V gave up 7 bases and J gave up 5 bases, with 13 bases separating them. Germline V lookup: CDR1 SGDLS, CDR2 YYNGEE.

The chain combines TRBV28 with TRBJ1-6; 10 bases line up with TRBD1. The V gene's germline CDR1 is MDHEN and CDR2 SYDVKM. The ends lost 8 bases at V and 9 bases at J; junction bases unmatched: 7. The length of the CDR3 is 14 residues. CDR3 sequence: CASLPGQGSSPLHF. The CDR3, as DNA: TGTGCCAGCCTCCCGGGACAGGGGAGTTCACCCCTCCACTTT.

The chain recombines TRBV18 with TRBJ2-7, with 7 bases fitting TRBD1. Germline V gene sequence: CDR1 KGHSH, CDR2 LQKENI. Trimming removed 2 bases from V and 2 bases from J; junction bases left unmatched: 6. The CDR3 spans 15 residues. CDR3 amino acids: CASSPETGNAYEQYF. The CDR3 DNA is TGTGCCAGCTCACCAGAGACAGGGAACGCCTACGAGCAGTACTTC.

This chain joins TRBV6-1 and TRBJ2-1; 7 nucleotides agree with TRBD2. V was clipped by 8 bases and J by 4 bases; unmatched bases: 5. The CDR3 has 13 amino acids. Germline V gives CDR1 MNHNS, CDR2 SASEGT. CDR3 sequence: CASLGGEYNEQFF. CDR3 bases: TGTGCCAGCCTGGGGGGGGAGTACAATGAGCAGTTCTTC.

V and J are TRBV18 and TRBJ2-7; 9 positions agree with TRBD2. Germline V CDR1 and CDR2: KGHSH, LQKENI. V shed 4 bases and J 0 bases; nucleotides not matched to a gene: 7. The CDR3 runs to 16 residues. Here the CDR3 DNA reads TGTGCCAGCTCACAGGGGGCGGGAGGGCCCTCCTACGAGCAGTACTTC. This translates into CASSQGAGGPSYEQYF.

The chain couples TRBV19 to TRBJ1-1; D is undetermined. This CDR3 has 12 residues. Trimming removed 5 bases at V and 2 bases at J, with 6 bases between. From germline, CDR1 is LNHDA and CDR2 SQIVND (reference sequence). CDR3 coding DNA: TGTGCCAGTAGTCTCTTTAACACTGAAGCTTTCTTT. This codes for CASSLFNTEAFF.

The rearrangement uses TRBV6-6 and TRBJ2-7; 7 bases line up with TRBD2. The CDR3 contains 15 residues. J lost 0 bases, V lost 5 bases, and 7 bases had no gene match. Germline CDR1 and CDR2: MNHNY and SVGAGI (reference sequence). Here the CDR3 DNA reads TGTGCCAGCAGTAAGGCGGGGGAGACCTCCTACGAGCAGTACTTC. As protein: CASSKAGETSYEQYF.